These 19 T cell receptor beta chains came from one sample sequenced in a study of shared clonotypes between healthy human individuals. Only in-frame clones appear in the TCRdb table, and some are missing; sequencing was by immunoSEQ multiplex PCR. Of about a million clones listed, 76% were seen once; the top ten hold 1.5%. Input material: memory CD4+ T cells sorted from blood. Sample subset: CD45RA-negative fraction. Source of these receptors: a man between 18 and 29 years old in good health.

This clone was found a few times. The V gene is TRBV5-6, the J gene TRBJ1-4; TRBD1 is a possible D gene (6 bases). Per the germline V gene, CDR1 is SGHDT and CDR2 is YYEEEE. Deletions cut 4 bases from V and 0 bases from J, with 10 bases between. The CDR3 has 15 residues. The CDR3 here is CASSRGQPTNEKLFF. The CDR3 bases are TGTGCCAGCAGCCGCGGACAGCCAACTAATGAAAAACTGTTTTTT.

This chain uses TRBV5-8 with TRBJ1-1; 8 bases match TRBD1. The CDR3 consists of 19 residues. Germline V gene sequence: CDR1 SGHTS, CDR2 YDEGEE. Unmatched junction bases numbered 18, after V lost 4 bases and J lost 1 base. CDR3 protein: CASSAPGTGWGYGNTEAFF. Written as DNA, the CDR3 is TGTGCCAGCAGCGCCCCCGGGACAGGATGGGGGTATGGGAACACTGAAGCTTTCTTT.

V gene TRBV19 combines with J gene TRBJ2-7; 7 bases align to TRBD1. The ends lost 4 bases at V and 2 bases at J; junction bases unmatched: 14. The CDR3 runs to 17 residues. Germline-derived CDR1 and CDR2 are LNHDA and SQIVND (reference sequence). The CDR3 region has the DNA TGTGCCAGTAGTAAAGAGGGGGCCCGGGCGAAGCCCTACGAGCAGTACTTC. Its protein is CASSKEGARAKPYEQYF.

The rearrangement joins TRBV7-9 to TRBJ2-7, with TRBD1 identical over 7 bases. Germline V gives CDR1 SEHNR, CDR2 FQNEAQ (reference sequence). V gave up 5 bases and J gave up 13 bases; unmatched junction bases: 5. The CDR3 is 10 residues long. Written as DNA, the CDR3 is TGTGCCAGCAGCCTAGACAGGGTCTACTTC. Its translation: CASSLDRVYF. Using reference TRBV7-9 and TRBJ2-7 for the parts outside the CDR3, the full variable domain is DTGVSQNPRHKITKRGQNVTFRCDPISEHNRLYWYRQTLGQGPEFLTYFQNEAQLEKSRLLSDRFSAERPKGSFSTLEIQRTEQGDSAMYLCASSLDRVYFGPGTRLTVT.

The chain recombines TRBV9 with TRBJ2-5; 7 bases match TRBD2. Germline CDR1 reads SGDLS; CDR2 reads YYNGEE. J lost 5 bases, V lost 10 bases, and 20 bases had no gene match. The CDR3 spans 16 residues. The CDR3 bases are TGTGCCCGCTATACCAATCGGGGACGGGAGGTGGAGACCCAGTACTTC. It encodes CARYTNRGREVETQYF.

The rearrangement joins TRBV27 to TRBJ1-2; 11 positions agree with TRBD1. The J segment lost 7 bases and the V segment lost 6 bases, leaving 10 bases of the junction unmatched. The CDR3 length is 15 residues. Germline CDR1 and CDR2: MNHEY and SMNVEV (reference sequence). CDR3 sequence (DNA): TGTGCCAGCAGGACATCCGGACAGGGGGCATCTGGCTACACCTTC. Translating it yields CASRTSGQGASGYTF.

The chain is built from TRBV5-4 and TRBJ1-1; D is ambiguous. From germline, CDR1 is SGHNT and CDR2 YYREEE (reference sequence). The CDR3 has 14 residues. V lost 0 bases and J 0 bases, leaving 6 bases between the germline ends. The CDR3 spells CASSLEQLNTEAFF. In DNA form, the CDR3 reads TGTGCCAGCAGCTTGGAACAGCTGAACACTGAAGCTTTCTTT. Full variable domain (remainder filled in from reference TRBV5-4 and TRBJ1-1): ETGVTQSPTHLIKTRGQQVTLRCSSQSGHNTVSWYQQALGQGPQFIFQYYREEENGRGNFPPRFSGLQFPNYSSELNVNALELDDSALYLCASSLEQLNTEAFFGQGTRLTVV.

J is TRBJ2-1 and V is TRBV5-1; no clear D. V lost 1 base, J lost 0 bases, and 14 bases lay in between. Germline-derived CDR1 and CDR2 are SGHRS and YFSETQ. This CDR3 has 17 residues. For the CDR3, the DNA is TGCGCCAGCAGCTTGAGGGCTGCGAGTAGCTCCTACAATGAGCAGTTCTTC. It is translated as CASSLRAASSSYNEQFF.

This clone has ten or more counts. V is TRBV6-6 and J is TRBJ1-3; D might be TRBD1 (6 bases). Trimming pared 7 bases from V and 0 bases from J, leaving 13 bases between. From germline, CDR1 is MNHNY and CDR2 SVGAGI (reference sequence). The CDR3 loop spans 15 amino acids. CDR3 residues: CASTLDSSSGNTIYF. CDR3 sequence (DNA): TGTGCCAGCACCCTGGACAGTAGCTCTGGAAACACCATATATTTT.

The rearrangement links TRBV27 to TRBJ1-3; D ambiguous. Deletions cut 5 bases from V and 4 bases from J, with 18 bases between. The CDR3 runs to 16 residues. CDR1 MNHEY and CDR2 SMNVEV come from the germline V gene (reference sequence). This CDR3 is CASSPNTDRYGNTIYF. The CDR3 nucleotides read TGTGCCAGCAGTCCGAACACTGACCGGTACGGAAACACCATATATTTT.

The CDR3 sequence: CASSPSQGLYEQYF. Written as DNA, the CDR3 is TGTGCCAGCTCACCCTCCCAGGGACTCTACGAGCAGTACTTC. This chain uses TRBV18 with TRBJ2-7; a weak D match, TRBD2 (6 bases). The CDR3 consists of 14 residues. V lost 3 bases and J 3 bases, leaving 12 bases between the germline ends. Germline V lookup: CDR1 KGHSH, CDR2 LQKENI.

This clone was observed a handful of times. V is TRBV7-6 and J is TRBJ2-7; D is ambiguous. Trimming cost V 2 bases and J 6 bases, with 8 bases left between them. The CDR3 loop spans 12 amino acids. The germline V gene encodes CDR1 SGHVS and CDR2 FNYEAQ. CDR3 sequence reads: CASSLMGGEQYF. CDR3 sequence (DNA): TGTGCCAGCAGCTTAATGGGTGGCGAGCAGTACTTC.

The chain has TRBV25-1 and TRBJ1-5; perhaps TRBD1 as D (5 bases). Trimming left V 4 bases short and J 7 bases short, with 11 bases between. This CDR3 comprises 13 residues. Germline CDR1 and CDR2: MGHDK and SYGVNS. The CDR3 DNA is TGTGCCAGCAGTGGCGGTGGGGGACAGCCCCAGCATTTT. It translates to CASSGGGGQPQHF.

The chain recombines TRBV6-5 with TRBJ2-7; 10 positions agree with TRBD2. The CDR3 sequence is 14 residues long. Germline V gives CDR1 MNHEY, CDR2 SVGAGI. V lost 6 bases, J lost 3 bases, and 5 bases stayed unmatched. DNA of the CDR3: TGTGCCAGCAGATCACTAGCGGGGAACTACGAGCAGTACTTC. It encodes CASRSLAGNYEQYF.

This clone showed up many times. The V gene is TRBV5-1, the J gene TRBJ1-2, with TRBD1 identical over 8 bases. The CDR3 contains 13 residues. After removal of 3 bases from V and 7 bases from J, the junction contained 5 bases not matched to a gene. Per germline, CDR1 SGHRS and CDR2 YFSETQ. The CDR3 protein is CASSSLDRGGYTF. As DNA, the CDR3 is TGCGCCAGCAGCTCACTAGACAGGGGTGGCTACACCTTC.

The chain links TRBV18 to TRBJ2-2; D gene uncertain. The V gene lost 1 base and the J gene lost 6 bases, with 6 bases spanning the gap. Germline CDR1 is KGHSH and CDR2 is LQKENI. This CDR3 spans 13 amino acids. The CDR3 sequence is CASSPLQAGELFF. The CDR3 region has the DNA TGTGCCAGCTCACCACTACAAGCCGGGGAGCTGTTTTTT.

In nucleotides, the CDR3 is TGTGCCAGCAGCCCGACTAGCGGGAGCTTCACAGATACGCAGTATTTT. As protein: CASSPTSGSFTDTQYF. The chain is built from TRBV7-2 and TRBJ2-3; 12 bases are shared with TRBD2. The CDR3 runs to 16 residues. Unmatched junction bases numbered 5, after V lost 5 bases and J lost 2 bases. CDR1 SGHTA and CDR2 FQGNSA come from the germline V gene. Combining the CDR3 with reference TRBV7-2 and TRBJ2-3 gives the whole variable domain GAGVSQSPSNKVTEKGKDVELRCDPISGHTALYWYRQSLGQGLEFLIYFQGNSAPDKSGLPSDRFSAERTGGSVSTLTIQRTQQEDSAVYLCASSPTSGSFTDTQYFGPGTRLTVL.

The chain carries TRBV18 and TRBJ2-1, with D unclear. Germline CDR1 KGHSH, CDR2 LQKENI. Trimming took 2 bases from V and 5 from J, leaving 10 bases between them. This CDR3 has 14 residues. CDR3 sequence reads: CASSPSLPDNEQFF. DNA of the CDR3: TGTGCCAGCTCACCAAGTCTGCCCGACAATGAGCAGTTCTTC.

This chain connects TRBV5-1 to TRBJ1-6, with D maybe TRBD1 (5 bases). Germline CDR1 is SGHRS and CDR2 is YFSETQ. The CDR3 runs 15 residues. Trimming took 0 bases from V and 10 from J, leaving 14 bases between them. CDR3 sequence reads: CASSLAGGGESPLHF. DNA for the CDR3: TGCGCCAGCAGCTTGGCCGGGGGAGGAGAGTCACCCCTCCACTTT.